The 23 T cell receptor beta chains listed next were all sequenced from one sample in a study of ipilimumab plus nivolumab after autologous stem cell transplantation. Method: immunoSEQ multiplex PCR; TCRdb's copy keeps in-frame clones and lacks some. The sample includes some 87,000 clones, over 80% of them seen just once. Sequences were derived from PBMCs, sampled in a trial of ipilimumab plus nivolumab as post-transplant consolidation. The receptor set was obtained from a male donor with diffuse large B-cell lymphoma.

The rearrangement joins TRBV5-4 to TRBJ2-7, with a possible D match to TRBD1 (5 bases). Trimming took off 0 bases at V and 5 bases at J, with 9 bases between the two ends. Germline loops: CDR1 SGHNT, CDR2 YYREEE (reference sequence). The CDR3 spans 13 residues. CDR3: CASSLGQPHEQYF. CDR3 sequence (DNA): TGTGCCAGCAGCTTGGGACAGCCCCACGAGCAGTACTTC.

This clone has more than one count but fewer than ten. Written as DNA, the CDR3 is TGTGCCAGCAGCTTGGGGGCCGGGGATAGGTTTAGACAGCCCCAGCATTTT. Translated, it gives CASSLGAGDRFRQPQHF. The chain links TRBV5-8 to TRBJ1-5, with unresolved D. CDR1 SGHTS and CDR2 YDEGEE come from the germline V gene. V lost 0 bases and J lost 7, with 20 bases in between. This CDR3 is built from 17 residues.

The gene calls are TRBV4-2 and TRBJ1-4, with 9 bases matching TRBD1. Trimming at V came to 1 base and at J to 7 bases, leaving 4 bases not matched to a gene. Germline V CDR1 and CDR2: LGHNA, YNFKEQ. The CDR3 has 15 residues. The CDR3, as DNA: TGTGCCAGCAGCCAAGCCGGGACAGGGACTGAAAAACTGTTTTTT. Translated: CASSQAGTGTEKLFF.

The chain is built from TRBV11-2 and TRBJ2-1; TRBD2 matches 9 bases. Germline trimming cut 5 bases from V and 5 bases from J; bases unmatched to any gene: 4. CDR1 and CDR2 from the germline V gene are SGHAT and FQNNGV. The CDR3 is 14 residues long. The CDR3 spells CASSLSGGHNEQFF. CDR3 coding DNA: TGTGCCAGCAGCCTAAGCGGGGGGCACAATGAGCAGTTCTTC.

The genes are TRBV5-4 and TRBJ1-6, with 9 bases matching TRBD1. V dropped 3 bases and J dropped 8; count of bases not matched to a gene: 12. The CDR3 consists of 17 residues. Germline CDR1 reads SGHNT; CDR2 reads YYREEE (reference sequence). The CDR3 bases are TGTGCCAGCAGCTGGAACGCGGGACAGGGCCTGGATTCACCCCTCCACTTT. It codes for CASSWNAGQGLDSPLHF. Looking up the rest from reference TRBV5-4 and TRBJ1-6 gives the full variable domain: ETGVTQSPTHLIKTRGQQVTLRCSSQSGHNTVSWYQQALGQGPQFIFQYYREEENGRGNFPPRFSGLQFPNYSSELNVNALELDDSALYLCASSWNAGQGLDSPLHFGNGTRLTVT.

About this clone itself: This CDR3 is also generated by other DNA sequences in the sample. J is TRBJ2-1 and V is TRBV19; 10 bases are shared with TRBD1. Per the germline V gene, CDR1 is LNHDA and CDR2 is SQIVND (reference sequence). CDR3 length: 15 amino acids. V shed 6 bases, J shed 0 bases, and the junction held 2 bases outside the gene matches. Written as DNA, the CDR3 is TGTGCCAGTAGCGGGACAGGGGTCTCCTACAATGAGCAGTTCTTC. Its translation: CASSGTGVSYNEQFF. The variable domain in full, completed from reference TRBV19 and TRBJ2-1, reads DGGITQSPKYLFRKEGQNVTLSCEQNLNHDAMYWYRQDPGQGLRLIYYSQIVNDFQKGDIAEGYSVSREKKESFPLTVTSAQKNPTAFYLCASSGTGVSYNEQFFGPGTRLTVL.

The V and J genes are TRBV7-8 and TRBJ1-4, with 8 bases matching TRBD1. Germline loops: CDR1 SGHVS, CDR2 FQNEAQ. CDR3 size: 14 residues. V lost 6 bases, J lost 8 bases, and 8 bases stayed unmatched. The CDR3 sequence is CASRMAGGSEKLFF. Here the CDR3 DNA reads TGTGCCAGCAGGATGGCAGGGGGCTCGGAAAAACTGTTTTTT.

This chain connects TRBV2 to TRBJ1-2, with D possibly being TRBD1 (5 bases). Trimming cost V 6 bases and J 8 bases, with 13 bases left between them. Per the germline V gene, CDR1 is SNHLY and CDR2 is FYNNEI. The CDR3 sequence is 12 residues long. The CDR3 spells CASSEGRAGYTF. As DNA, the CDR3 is TGTGCCAGCAGCGAGGGACGGGCAGGCTACACCTTC.

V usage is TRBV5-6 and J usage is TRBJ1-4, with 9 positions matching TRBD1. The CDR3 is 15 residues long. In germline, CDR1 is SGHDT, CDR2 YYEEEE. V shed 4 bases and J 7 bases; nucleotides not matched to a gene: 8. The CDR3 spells CASSGRTGVGEKLFF. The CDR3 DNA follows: TGTGCCAGCAGCGGACGGACAGGGGTTGGTGAAAAACTGTTTTTT. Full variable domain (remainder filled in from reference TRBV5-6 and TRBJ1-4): DAGVTQSPTHLIKTRGQQVTLRCSPKSGHDTVSWYQQALGQGPQFIFQYYEEEERQRGNFPDRFSGHQFPNYSSELNVNALLLGDSALYLCASSGRTGVGEKLFFGSGTQLSVL.

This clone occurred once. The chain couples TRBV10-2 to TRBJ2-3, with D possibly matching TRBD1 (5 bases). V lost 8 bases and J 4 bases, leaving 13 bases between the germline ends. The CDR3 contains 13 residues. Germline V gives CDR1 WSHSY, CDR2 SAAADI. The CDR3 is CASAPQGPDTQYF. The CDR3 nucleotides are TGCGCCAGCGCGCCCCAGGGCCCAGATACGCAGTATTTT.

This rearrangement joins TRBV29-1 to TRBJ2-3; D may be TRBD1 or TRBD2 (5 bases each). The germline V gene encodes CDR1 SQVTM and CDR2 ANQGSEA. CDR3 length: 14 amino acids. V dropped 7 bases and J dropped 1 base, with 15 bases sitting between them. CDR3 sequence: CSGAGGGGTDTQYF. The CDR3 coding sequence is TGCAGCGGAGCCGGTGGGGGTGGCACAGATACGCAGTATTTT.

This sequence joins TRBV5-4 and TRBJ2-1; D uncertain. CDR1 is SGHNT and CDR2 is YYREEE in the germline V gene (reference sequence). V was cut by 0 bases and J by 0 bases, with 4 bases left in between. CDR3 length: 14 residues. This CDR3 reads CASSLAGSYNEQFF. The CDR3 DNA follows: TGTGCCAGCAGCTTGGCGGGCTCCTACAATGAGCAGTTCTTC.

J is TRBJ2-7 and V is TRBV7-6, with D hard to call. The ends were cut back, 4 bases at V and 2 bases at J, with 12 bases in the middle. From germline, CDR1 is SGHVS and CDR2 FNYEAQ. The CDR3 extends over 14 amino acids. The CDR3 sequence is CASSSTLSTYEQYF. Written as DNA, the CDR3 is TGTGCCAGCAGCTCAACTCTATCAACCTACGAGCAGTACTTC. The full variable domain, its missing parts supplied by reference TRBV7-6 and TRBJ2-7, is GAGVSQSPRYKVTKRGQDVALRCDPISGHVSLYWYRQALGQGPEFLTYFNYEAQQDKSGLPNDRFSAERPEGSISTLTIQRTEQRDSAMYRCASSSTLSTYEQYFGPGTRLTVT.

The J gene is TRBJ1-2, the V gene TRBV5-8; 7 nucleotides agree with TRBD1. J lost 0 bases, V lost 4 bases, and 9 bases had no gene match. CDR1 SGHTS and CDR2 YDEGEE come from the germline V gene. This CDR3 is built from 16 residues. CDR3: CASSVFSGTANYGYTF. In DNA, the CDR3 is TGTGCCAGCAGCGTGTTTTCCGGGACAGCTAACTATGGCTACACCTTC.

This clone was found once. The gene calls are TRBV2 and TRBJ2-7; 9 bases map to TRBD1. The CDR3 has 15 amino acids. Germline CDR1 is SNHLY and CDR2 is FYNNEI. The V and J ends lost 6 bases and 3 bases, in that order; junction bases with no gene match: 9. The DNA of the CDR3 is TGTGCCAGCAGCACCTTGGGACAGGGAGGCTACGAGCAGTACTTC. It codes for CASSTLGQGGYEQYF.

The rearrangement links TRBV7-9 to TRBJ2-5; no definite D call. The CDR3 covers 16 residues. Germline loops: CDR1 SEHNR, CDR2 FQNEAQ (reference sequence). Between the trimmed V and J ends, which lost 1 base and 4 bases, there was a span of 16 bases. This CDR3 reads CASSLVTAPAIETQYF. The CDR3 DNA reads TGTGCCAGCAGCTTAGTAACGGCGCCAGCAATAGAGACCCAGTACTTC.

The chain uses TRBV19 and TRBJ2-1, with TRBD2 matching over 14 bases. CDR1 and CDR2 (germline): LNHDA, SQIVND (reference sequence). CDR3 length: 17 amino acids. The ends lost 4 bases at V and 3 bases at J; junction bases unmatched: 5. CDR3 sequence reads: CASSTGLAGGYYNEQFF. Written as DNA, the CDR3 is TGTGCCAGTAGTACAGGACTAGCGGGGGGCTACTACAATGAGCAGTTCTTC.

Here the CDR3 reads CASSQAPAGGFDEQFF. DNA of the CDR3: TGCGCCAGCAGCCAGGCCCCTGCGGGGGGGTTCGATGAGCAGTTCTTC. The chain carries TRBV4-1 and TRBJ2-1, with TRBD2 identical over 9 bases. Germline V gene lookup returns CDR1 MGHRA and CDR2 YSYEKL. The CDR3 length is 16 residues. After removal of 3 bases from V and 8 bases from J, the junction contained 11 bases not matched to a gene.

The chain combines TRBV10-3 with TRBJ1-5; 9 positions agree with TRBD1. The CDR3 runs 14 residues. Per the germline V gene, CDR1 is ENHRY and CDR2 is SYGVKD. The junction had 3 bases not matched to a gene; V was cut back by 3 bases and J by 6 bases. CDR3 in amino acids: CAISDDRGGQPQHF. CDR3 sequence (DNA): TGTGCCATCAGTGACGACAGGGGGGGTCAGCCCCAGCATTTT.

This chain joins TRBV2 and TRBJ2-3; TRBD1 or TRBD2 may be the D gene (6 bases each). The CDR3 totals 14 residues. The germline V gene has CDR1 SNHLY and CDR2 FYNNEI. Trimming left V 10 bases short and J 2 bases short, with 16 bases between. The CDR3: CATIRGTNTDTQYF. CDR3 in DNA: TGTGCCACCATCCGCGGGACAAACACAGATACGCAGTATTTT.

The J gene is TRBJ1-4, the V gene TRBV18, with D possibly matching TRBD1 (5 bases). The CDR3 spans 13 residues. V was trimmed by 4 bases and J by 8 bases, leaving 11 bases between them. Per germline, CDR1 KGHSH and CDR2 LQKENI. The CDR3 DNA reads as TGTGCCAGCTCACGGGGGTCTCCGGAAAAACTGTTTTTT. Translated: CASSRGSPEKLFF.

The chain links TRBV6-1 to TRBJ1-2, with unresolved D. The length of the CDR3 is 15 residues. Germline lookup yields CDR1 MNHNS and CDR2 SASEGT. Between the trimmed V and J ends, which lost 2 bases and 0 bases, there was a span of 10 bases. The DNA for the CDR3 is TGTGCCAGCAGTGAAACACTACAGACTAACTATGGCTACACCTTC. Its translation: CASSETLQTNYGYTF.

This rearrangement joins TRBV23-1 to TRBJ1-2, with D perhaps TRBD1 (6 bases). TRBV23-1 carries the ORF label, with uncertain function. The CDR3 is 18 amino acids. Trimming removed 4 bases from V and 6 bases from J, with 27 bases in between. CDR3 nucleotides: TGCGCCAGCAGTCCCTCCATAAGGGGACAATGGCGAGAAGATGGCTACACCTTC. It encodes CASSPSIRGQWREDGYTF.